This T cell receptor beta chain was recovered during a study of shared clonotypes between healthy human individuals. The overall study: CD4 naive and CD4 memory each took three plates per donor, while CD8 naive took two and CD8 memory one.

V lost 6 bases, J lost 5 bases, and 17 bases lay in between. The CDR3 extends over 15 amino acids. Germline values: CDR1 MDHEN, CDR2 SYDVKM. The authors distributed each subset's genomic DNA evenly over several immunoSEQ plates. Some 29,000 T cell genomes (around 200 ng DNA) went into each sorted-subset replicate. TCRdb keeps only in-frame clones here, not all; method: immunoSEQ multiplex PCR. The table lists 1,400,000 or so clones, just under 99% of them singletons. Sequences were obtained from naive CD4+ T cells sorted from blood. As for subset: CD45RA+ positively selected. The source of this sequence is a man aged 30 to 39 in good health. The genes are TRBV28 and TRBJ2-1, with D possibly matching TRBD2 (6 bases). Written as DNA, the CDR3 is TGTGCCAGCAGCACTTTAGGCGGGGCCGACAATGAGCAGTTCTTC. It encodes CASSTLGGADNEQFF.